This T cell receptor beta chain was observed in a study of cytomegalovirus exposure and HLA in healthy donors. Study summary: Unique TCRs numbering roughly 80 million, obtained from HLA-typed donors, made up an early data release. Overall study results and limits: Reports indicate that TCR beta sequences accurately predicted the HLA-A and HLA-B alleles of most subjects. The study dropped some indistinguishable V segments, TRBV6-2 and TRBV6-3 among them. Sequencing artifact likely explains a cluster of highly shared sequence variants.

Details on this clone: Its antigen is unknown.

Trimming took 5 bases from V and 10 from J, leaving 9 bases between them. Looked up from germline, CDR1 is SGHTA and CDR2 is FQGNSA. The CDR3 runs 11 residues. PCR involved 60 Vbeta and 13 Jbeta primers. Sequencing used immunoSEQ multiplex PCR; TCRdb keeps in-frame clones, though not all of them. Altogether 150,000 to 200,000 clones are present, about 71% being singletons, with the ten largest covering 1.3% to 1.5%. This sequence was found in a man in his fifties in good health and CMV-seronegative. Sequenced input: PBMCs. The rearrangement links TRBV7-2 to TRBJ2-1, with D possibly matching TRBD1 (6 bases). The CDR3 loop reads CASSRQVEQFF. The CDR3 DNA follows: TGTGCCAGCAGCCGACAGGTAGAGCAGTTCTTC.